Each of the 25 T cell receptor beta chains below was sequenced from the same sample in a study of T cells in tumors after PD-1 blockade (dated by TCRdb to the late 2010s). The time point label, read with the paper, signifies: before anti-PD-1 therapy. Libraries came from the immunoSEQ multiplex PCR assay. Here the immuneACCESS table is served through TCRdb, limited to in-frame sequences with V and J called. Missing clones are a known gap in these copies; in checked studies unresolved V genes cover under half, and the rest lacks a known reason. This sample comprises tens of thousands of clones, 79% of them detected only once. The ten biggest clones cover 16% of the sample. Source: PBMCs, taken before anti-PD-1 treatment. These receptors were collected from a human donor with basal cell carcinoma.

This chain uses TRBV6-5 with TRBJ1-1; D is perhaps TRBD1 (5 bases). V was clipped by 5 bases and J by 1 base, with 14 bases between them. CDR3 length equals 15 residues. CDR1 and CDR2 (germline): MNHEY, SVGAGI. In nucleotides, the CDR3 is TGTGCCAGCAGTACACTAAGGGGAAAGAACACTGAAGCTTTCTTT. This sequence encodes CASSTLRGKNTEAFF.

The chain couples TRBV28 to TRBJ2-3; TRBD2 matches at 14 bases. The CDR3 is made up of 17 amino acids. Trimming removed 4 bases from V and 8 bases from J; junction bases left unmatched: 11. Germline V lookup: CDR1 MDHEN, CDR2 SYDVKM. CDR3 sequence reads: CASSSFGTSGGLGTQYF. DNA of the CDR3: TGTGCCAGCAGTTCCTTCGGGACTAGCGGGGGTTTGGGTACGCAGTATTTT.

Concerning this clone: One end of the junction is discordant with germline, which a read error may explain. The chain recombines TRBV18 with TRBJ1-1; D is undetermined. The CDR3 is made up of 15 amino acids. Germline CDR1 KGHSH, CDR2 LQKENI. Here the CDR3 reads CAGSPPVGSFTEAFF. The CDR3 DNA sequence: TGTGCCGGCTCACCACCTGTGGGCTCGTTCACTGAAGCTTTCTTT.

Points on this clone: A much larger clone lies one base from this, so it may be a read error. This specimen includes other DNA sequences encoding the same CDR3. The chain uses TRBV10-1 and TRBJ2-4, with TRBD1 matching 7 bases. With 0 bases clipped from V and 9 bases from J, the junction kept 5 bases outside the gene matches. Germline V gene sequence: CDR1 WNHNN, CDR2 SYGVQD (reference sequence). The CDR3 is 14 amino acids. CDR3 in DNA: TGCGCCAGCAGTGAGTCGACAGGGCGAACCATTCAGTACTTC. Amino acid sequence: CASSESTGRTIQYF.

This clone came up a few times. This chain uses TRBV3-1 (or the pseudogene TRBV3-2) with TRBJ1-1; D call uncertain. The V gene lost 4 bases and the J gene lost 0 bases, with 15 bases spanning the gap. The germline gives CDR1 LGHDT, CDR2 YNNKEL (reference sequence). The CDR3 extends over 16 amino acids. DNA of the CDR3: TGTGCCAGCAGCCCCCGGGTGCGGCTCGTGAACACTGAAGCTTTCTTT. Its translation: CASSPRVRLVNTEAFF.

Turning to this clone: The sample carries other DNA sequences with the same CDR3. V gene TRBV29-1 combines with J gene TRBJ1-5, with D possibly TRBD1 on 5 matching bases. Germline V lookup: CDR1 SQVTM, CDR2 ANQGSEA. V was clipped by 4 bases and J by 1 base, with 8 bases between them. The CDR3 is made up of 13 amino acids. CDR3 region: CSVGGASNQPQHF. Here the CDR3 DNA reads TGCAGCGTTGGTGGGGCGAGCAATCAGCCCCAGCATTTT.

The chain recombines TRBV28 with TRBJ2-7; D is unclear. Deletions cut 7 bases from V and 3 bases from J, with 7 bases between. The CDR3 has 11 residues. The V gene's germline CDR1 is MDHEN and CDR2 SYDVKM. The chain's CDR3 is CASKSYYEQYF. CDR3 nucleotide sequence: TGTGCCAGCAAATCGTACTACGAGCAGTACTTC.

The genes are TRBV28 and TRBJ1-4; maybe TRBD1 (5 bases). CDR1 and CDR2 from the germline V gene are MDHEN and SYDVKM. The CDR3 has 15 amino acids. V lost 3 bases and J 4 bases, leaving 12 bases between the germline ends. As DNA, the CDR3 is TGTGCCAGCAGTTTGGGGGGTTCCCGTAATGAAAAACTGTTTTTT. This sequence encodes CASSLGGSRNEKLFF.

J is TRBJ2-7 and V is TRBV28, with 9 bases identical to TRBD1. Per the germline V gene, CDR1 is MDHEN and CDR2 is SYDVKM. The CDR3 runs 14 residues. The J segment lost 3 bases and the V segment lost 2 bases, leaving 2 bases of the junction unmatched. CDR3 sequence (DNA): TGTGCCAGCAGTTTAAACAGGGGGCGCTACGAGCAGTACTTC. Protein product: CASSLNRGRYEQYF.

This clone appeared a single time. The chain carries TRBV5-1 and TRBJ2-1; 7 bases fit TRBD1. With V trimmed by 3 bases and J by 3 bases, 9 bases remained unmatched. This CDR3 contains 16 residues. CDR1 and CDR2 from the germline V gene are SGHRS and YFSETQ. The CDR3 loop reads CASSSGQLRIYNEQFF. The CDR3 DNA reads TGCGCCAGCAGCTCGGGACAGCTCAGGATCTACAATGAGCAGTTCTTC.

CDR3 loop: CASSLVWSSNQPQHF. Here the CDR3 DNA reads TGTGCCAGCAGCTTAGTTTGGTCCAGCAATCAGCCCCAGCATTTT. The genes are TRBV7-8 and TRBJ1-5; D gene unclear. V lost 1 base and J 1 base, leaving 8 bases between the germline ends. The CDR3 length is 15 residues. Germline V gene data show CDR1 as SGHVS and CDR2 as FQNEAQ. The full variable domain, with the rest looked up from reference TRBV7-8 and TRBJ1-5, is GAGVSQSPRYKVAKRGQDVALRCDPISGHVSLFWYQQALGQGPEFLTYFQNEAQLDKSGLPSDRFFAERPEGSVSTLKIQRTQQEDSAVYLCASSLVWSSNQPQHFGDGTRLSIL.

J is TRBJ2-1 and V is TRBV29-1; 10 nucleotides match TRBD1. V lost 0 bases, J lost 14 bases, and 4 bases stayed unmatched. The CDR3 is made up of 12 amino acids. CDR1 and CDR2 (germline): SQVTM, ANQGSEA. In DNA form, the CDR3 reads TGCAGCGTTGAAGATCAGGGGACAGGGGAGTTCTTC. It yields the protein CSVEDQGTGEFF.

This clone was counted once. The chain employs TRBV4-1 and TRBJ1-1; tentative D call: TRBD1 (5 bases). Germline-derived CDR1 and CDR2 are MGHRA and YSYEKL. This CDR3 contains 15 residues. Trimming took off 4 bases at V and 7 bases at J, with 19 bases between the two ends. CDR3 sequence (DNA): TGCGCCAGCAGCCCAGGACGGCAGGGTTATGTTGAAGCTTTCTTT. This gives the protein CASSPGRQGYVEAFF.

For this clone: At one end the junction does not follow the germline gene, possibly because of a read error. This rearrangement joins TRBV5-1 to TRBJ1-1; weak D call: TRBD1 (5 bases). This CDR3 comprises 14 residues. CDR1 SGHRS and CDR2 YFSETQ come from the germline V gene. This CDR3 is CASSLDPGNPEAFF. The CDR3 bases are TGCGCCAGCAGCTTGGATCCAGGGAACCCTGAAGCTTTCTTT. Using reference TRBV5-1 and TRBJ1-1 for the parts outside the CDR3, the full variable domain is KAGVTQTPRYLIKTRGQQVTLSCSPISGHRSVSWYQQTPGQGLQFLFEYFSETQRNKGNFPGRFSGRQFSNSRSEMNVSTLELGDSALYLCASSLDPGNPEAFFGQGTRLTVV.

This clone came up many times. The chain couples TRBV5-1 to TRBJ1-1; no firm D call. V dropped 0 bases and J dropped 8 bases, with 11 bases sitting between them. This CDR3 region has 13 residues. CDR1 is SGHRS, CDR2 YFSETQ, per germline. In DNA, the CDR3 is TGCGCCAGCAGCTTGGGCAGCCATTTAGAAGCTTTCTTT. It yields the protein CASSLGSHLEAFF. Using reference TRBV5-1 and TRBJ1-1 for the parts outside the CDR3, the full variable domain is KAGVTQTPRYLIKTRGQQVTLSCSPISGHRSVSWYQQTPGQGLQFLFEYFSETQRNKGNFPGRFSGRQFSNSRSEMNVSTLELGDSALYLCASSLGSHLEAFFGQGTRLTVV.

This clone was counted a single time. The gene calls are TRBV2 and TRBJ2-3; no definite D call. The CDR3 contains 14 residues. V lost 7 bases and J lost 2, with 13 bases in between. Germline CDR1 is SNHLY and CDR2 is FYNNEI. The CDR3 sequence is CASKDGGYTDTQYF. Written as DNA, the CDR3 is TGTGCCAGCAAGGATGGCGGATACACAGATACGCAGTATTTT.

This clone appeared a single time. V usage is TRBV27 and J usage is TRBJ2-7; TRBD1 matches at 11 bases. Germline CDR1 and CDR2: MNHEY and SMNVEV (reference sequence). This CDR3 is 15 amino acids long. V was clipped by 5 bases and J by 3 bases; unmatched bases: 6. CDR3 DNA sequence: TGTGCCAGCAGTCTCCGGGACAGGGGGGTCTACGAGCAGTACTTC. As protein: CASSLRDRGVYEQYF.

The chain recombines TRBV11-1 with TRBJ2-1; TRBD1 might be the D (6 bases). The CDR3 has 13 residues. Germline values: CDR1 SGHAT, CDR2 FQDESV (reference sequence). V was pared by 3 bases and J by 7 bases, with 10 bases between. CDR3: CASSFNRVNEQFF. CDR3 DNA: TGTGCCAGCAGCTTTAACAGGGTGAATGAGCAGTTCTTC.

The rearrangement links TRBV5-1 to TRBJ1-1; TRBD1 is a possible D gene (5 bases). V was trimmed by 5 bases and J by 0 bases, leaving 11 bases between them. Looked up from germline, CDR1 is SGHRS and CDR2 is YFSETQ. The CDR3 is 14 amino acids. CDR3 amino acids: CASRGQGMNTEAFF. Written as DNA, the CDR3 is TGCGCCAGCAGGGGTCAGGGTATGAACACTGAAGCTTTCTTT. Drawing the rest from reference TRBV5-1 and TRBJ1-1, the complete variable domain is KAGVTQTPRYLIKTRGQQVTLSCSPISGHRSVSWYQQTPGQGLQFLFEYFSETQRNKGNFPGRFSGRQFSNSRSEMNVSTLELGDSALYLCASRGQGMNTEAFFGQGTRLTVV.

The chain employs TRBV2 and TRBJ1-1; D may be TRBD1 (5 bases). The CDR3 loop spans 12 amino acids. Trimming pared 3 bases from V and 12 bases from J, leaving 14 bases between. The germline V gene has CDR1 SNHLY and CDR2 FYNNEI. The CDR3: CASSDLWGGTFF. DNA of the CDR3: TGTGCCAGCAGTGATTTGTGGGGGGGAACTTTCTTT.

In its sample, this clone was seen once. Here the CDR3 reads CASTTTLDTQYF. The CDR3, as DNA: TGTGCCAGCACCACAACATTGGATACGCAGTATTTT. The rearrangement links TRBV12-3 or TRBV12-4 to TRBJ2-3; D call uncertain. With 7 bases removed from V and 6 bases from J, the gap between germline ends came to 11 bases. CDR3 length: 12 amino acids.

The chain uses TRBV5-4 and TRBJ1-4; 7 bases line up with TRBD1. V trimming: 4 bases; J trimming: 2 bases; junction bases outside the gene matches: 8. The length of the CDR3 is 16 residues. Germline V gene lookup returns CDR1 SGHNT and CDR2 YYREEE (reference sequence). The CDR3 is CASSTWTGGTNEKLFF. The CDR3, as DNA: TGTGCCAGCAGCACCTGGACAGGAGGGACTAATGAAAAACTGTTTTTT.

The rearrangement links TRBV28 to TRBJ2-1; 9 nucleotides match TRBD2. The junction had 14 bases not matched to a gene; V was cut back by 6 bases and J by 2 bases. The CDR3 is 18 residues long. Per germline, CDR1 MDHEN and CDR2 SYDVKM. CDR3 in amino acids: CASSYPGWASGTYNEQFF. Here the CDR3 DNA reads TGTGCCAGCAGCTACCCCGGGTGGGCTAGCGGGACCTACAATGAGCAGTTCTTC.

The chain is built from TRBV2 and TRBJ2-7; no clear D gene. The CDR3 spans 15 residues. Germline-derived CDR1 and CDR2 are SNHLY and FYNNEI. V shed 1 base and J shed 0 bases, with 10 bases lying between them. The CDR3 DNA reads as TGTGCCAGCAGTGAAGTACTCAATAGCTCCTACGAGCAGTACTTC. This sequence encodes CASSEVLNSSYEQYF.

The CDR3 DNA is TGCGCCAGCAGCACAGGGCTTAATCTCAACGAGCAGTACTTC. It specifies CASSTGLNLNEQYF. V gene TRBV5-1 combines with J gene TRBJ2-7; the D gene is possibly TRBD1 (6 bases). The CDR3 loop spans 14 amino acids. From germline, CDR1 is SGHRS and CDR2 YFSETQ. V lost 4 bases, J lost 5 bases, and 16 bases lay in between.